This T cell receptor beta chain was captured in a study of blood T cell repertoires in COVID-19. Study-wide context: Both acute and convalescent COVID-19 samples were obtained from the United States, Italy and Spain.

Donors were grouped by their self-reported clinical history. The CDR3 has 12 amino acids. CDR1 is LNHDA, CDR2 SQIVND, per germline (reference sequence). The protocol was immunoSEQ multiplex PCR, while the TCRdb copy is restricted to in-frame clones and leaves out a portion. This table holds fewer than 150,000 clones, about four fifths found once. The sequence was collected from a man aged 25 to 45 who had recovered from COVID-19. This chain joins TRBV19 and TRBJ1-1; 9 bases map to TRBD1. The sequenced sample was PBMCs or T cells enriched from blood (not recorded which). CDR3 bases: TGTGCTACTGGGACAGGGCCGACTGAAGCTTTCTTT. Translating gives CATGTGPTEAFF. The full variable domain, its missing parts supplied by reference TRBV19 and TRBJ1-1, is DGGITQSPKYLFRKEGQNVTLSCEQNLNHDAMYWYRQDPGQGLRLIYYSQIVNDFQKGDIAEGYSVSREKKESFPLTVTSAQKNPTAFYLCATGTGPTEAFFGQGTRLTVV.